This passage covers 5 T cell receptor beta chains from one sample sequenced in a study of T-cell reconstitution after alpha-beta-depleted transplantation in children. The TCRbeta library incorporated unique molecular identifiers. TCRdb reanalysed the PCR reads using MiXCR and keeps one entry per CDR3 protein. The sample carries about 230,000 distinct CDR3 sequences, about 11% recorded once. This sample comprised PBMCs from the stem cell graft donor, obtained from the stem cell graft. These receptors all come from a human donor who donated a stem cell graft to a child with acute lymphoblastic leukemia.

The genes are TRBV6-5 and TRBJ2-7, with no clear D. The CDR3 consists of 11 residues. V lost 11 bases to trimming and J lost 4 bases, with 12 bases between them. Germline V gene sequence: CDR1 MNHEY, CDR2 SVGAGI. The CDR3 loop is CAEPISYEQYF. CDR3 bases: TGTGCCGAGCCGATATCTTACGAGCAGTACTTC.

This clonotype was counted ten times or more. The chain carries TRBV5-1 and TRBJ2-5, with TRBD2 identical over 7 bases. The V segment lost 4 bases and the J segment 7 bases; nucleotides outside the gene matches: 16. This CDR3 has 16 residues. The germline V gene has CDR1 SGHRS and CDR2 YFSETQ. In nucleotides, the CDR3 is TGCGCCAGCAGCACGACTAGCTCCCAGCCCACCACGACCCAGTACTTC. This sequence encodes CASSTTSSQPTTTQYF.

Only a few counts were recorded for this clonotype. The chain employs TRBV7-9 and TRBJ2-3, with D possibly TRBD2 on 5 matching bases. Deletions cut 7 bases from V and 0 bases from J, with 14 bases between. Per the germline V gene, CDR1 is SEHNR and CDR2 is FQNEAQ (reference sequence). The CDR3 totals 15 residues. The CDR3 loop is CASTSGSTSTDTQYF. The DNA for the CDR3 is TGTGCCAGCACCTCTGGGAGTACTAGCACAGATACGCAGTATTTT.

This clonotype was counted between two and nine times. This CDR3 reads CASSLSLGSRSPLHF. The CDR3 coding sequence is TGTGCCAGCAGTTTATCGTTGGGGTCGCGATCACCCCTCCACTTT. The chain links TRBV27 to TRBJ1-6; D is unresolved. Germline V gene sequence: CDR1 MNHEY, CDR2 SMNVEV (reference sequence). The CDR3 has 15 residues. The germline V and J ends were trimmed by 0 bases and 10 bases, with 13 bases remaining between them.

This clonotype was detected ten times or more. The CDR3 spells CASSFHPSIGTYNEQFF. Written as DNA, the CDR3 is TGTGCCAGCAGTTTTCACCCCTCCATCGGGACCTACAATGAGCAGTTCTTC. The V call is TRBV12-3 or TRBV12-4, the J call TRBJ2-1, with a tentative D call TRBD2 (5 bases). This CDR3 region has 17 residues. V lost 3 bases, J lost 2 bases, and 17 bases lay in between.